These T cell receptor beta chains were read from a single sample in a study of cytomegalovirus exposure and HLA in healthy donors. The protocol was immunoSEQ multiplex PCR, while the TCRdb copy is restricted to in-frame clones and leaves out a portion. The table has about 180,000 clones, around 77% seen once; the top ten hold around 2.4%. The specimen sequenced was PBMCs. All receptors come from a man in his 60s in good health and CMV-seronegative. Both conserved end residues are trimmed from each CDR3. Each record gives: V gene, J gene, CDR3 protein.

V gene: TRBV15
J gene: TRBJ2-7
CDR3 protein: ATSRSGQGYEQY

V gene: TRBV5-1
J gene: TRBJ2-1
CDR3 protein: ASSFRTSGSSSYNEQF

V gene: TRBV29-1
J gene: TRBJ2-7
CDR3 protein: SVNIPRAKEQY

V gene: TRBV4-2
J gene: TRBJ1-4
CDR3 protein: ASSQELAGGGEKLF

V gene: TRBV4-3
J gene: TRBJ1-5
CDR3 protein: ASSQDEGQGDQPQH

V gene: TRBV5-1
J gene: TRBJ2-5
CDR3 protein: ASSVRLGRGEETQY

V gene: TRBV7-2
J gene: TRBJ2-1
CDR3 protein: ASFQGDGIEQF

V gene: TRBV30
J gene: TRBJ2-7
CDR3 protein: AWSVGTGNEQY

V gene: TRBV6-4
J gene: TRBJ2-6
CDR3 protein: ASSDTGGAGANVLT

V gene: TRBV7-8
J gene: TRBJ1-3
CDR3 protein: ASSLDTNTGNTIY

V gene: TRBV19
J gene: TRBJ2-7
CDR3 protein: ASSDPGLAGHSYEQY

V gene: TRBV6-1
J gene: TRBJ1-1
CDR3 protein: ASSEALSGGDF

V gene: TRBV5-4
J gene: TRBJ2-1
CDR3 protein: ASSLDRVLV

V gene: TRBV5-1
J gene: TRBJ1-3
CDR3 protein: ASSPFRVGGLSGNTIY

V gene: TRBV18
J gene: TRBJ2-5
CDR3 protein: ASSPRLDQQETQY

V gene: TRBV5-1
J gene: TRBJ1-3
CDR3 protein: ASSLAGGRGNTIY

V gene: TRBV5-1
J gene: TRBJ2-5
CDR3 protein: ASSPRTLGDRGKLTQY

V gene: TRBV11-2
J gene: TRBJ2-3
CDR3 protein: ASSLPPADTQY

V gene: TRBV29-1
J gene: TRBJ1-4
CDR3 protein: SVAGGWDEKLF

V gene: TRBV19
J gene: TRBJ1-1
CDR3 protein: ASSYSGGAEAF

V gene: TRBV11-2
J gene: TRBJ2-1
CDR3 protein: ASSSRTESSYNEQF

V gene: TRBV7-8
J gene: TRBJ1-1
CDR3 protein: ASSLSFGGERAF

V gene: TRBV5-1
J gene: TRBJ2-5
CDR3 protein: ASSLGQAGGSLSQY

V gene: TRBV7-8
J gene: TRBJ1-2
CDR3 protein: ASRGAANYGYT

V gene: TRBV7-7
J gene: TRBJ2-5
CDR3 protein: ASSPRPGAGETQY

V gene: TRBV6-1
J gene: TRBJ1-6
CDR3 protein: ASRQGSYNSPLH

V gene: TRBV5-1
J gene: TRBJ1-6
CDR3 protein: ASSPAAGSENSPLH

V gene: TRBV4-1
J gene: TRBJ2-7
CDR3 protein: ASSQDRSQSYEQY

V gene: TRBV28
J gene: TRBJ1-1
CDR3 protein: ASSFNSGQGNTEAF

V gene: TRBV11-2
J gene: TRBJ2-7
CDR3 protein: ASSFSGSGSYEQY

V gene: TRBV5-1
J gene: TRBJ1-1
CDR3 protein: ASSSTMNTEAF

V gene: TRBV6-6
J gene: TRBJ2-5
CDR3 protein: ASSYAGGGQETQY

V gene: TRBV10-3
J gene: TRBJ1-2
CDR3 protein: AIKDSNYGYT

V gene: TRBV6-6
J gene: TRBJ1-5
CDR3 protein: ASSRVLSNQPQH

V gene: TRBV30
J gene: TRBJ2-3
CDR3 protein: AWSVGGTDTQY